The 22 T cell receptor beta chains below all came from one sample that was sequenced in a study of T cell responses to AZD1222 COVID-19 vaccine. TCRdb's table, derived via immunoSEQ multiplex PCR, lists solely in-frame clones and lacks some. The table lists over 110,000 clones, about 92% of them singletons, with around 5% in the top ten. The sample was peripheral blood, taken on day 0 of AZD1222 vaccination. These receptors all come from an adult in good health.

In its sample, this clone was seen a few times. J is TRBJ2-3 and V is TRBV24-1; 8 positions agree with TRBD1. Germline V gene lookup returns CDR1 KGHDR and CDR2 SFDVKD. This CDR3 has 15 residues. V was pared by 9 bases and J by 2 bases, with 9 bases of the junction left unmatched. The CDR3 protein is CATSLGTGNTDTQYF. The CDR3 DNA sequence: TGTGCCACCTCCCTGGGGACAGGCAACACAGATACGCAGTATTTT.

V and J are TRBV7-6 and TRBJ1-6, with D unresolved. The CDR3 covers 16 residues. Germline CDR1 is SGHVS and CDR2 is FNYEAQ. The V gene lost 5 bases and the J gene lost 9 bases, with 20 bases spanning the gap. The CDR3 region is CASSQDPRLGGSPLHF. The CDR3 region has the DNA TGTGCCAGCAGCCAGGACCCGAGACTAGGTGGTTCACCCCTCCACTTT.

The table lists this clone with a count of one. The chain recombines TRBV29-1 with TRBJ1-2, with unresolved D. Trimming took 4 bases from V and 7 from J, leaving 1 base between them. CDR1 is SQVTM and CDR2 is ANQGSEA in the germline V gene. This CDR3 region has 8 residues. The DNA for the CDR3 is TGCAGCGTTGGTGGCTACACCTTC. This encodes CSVGGYTF.

The CDR3, as DNA: TGTGCCAGCAGCTTAGGGGGATCTTCCTCTGGAAACACCATATATTTT. This sequence encodes CASSLGGSSSGNTIYF. The chain combines TRBV7-9 with TRBJ1-3; D gene ambiguous. V lost 1 base and J 0 bases, leaving 10 bases between the germline ends. CDR3 length: 16 amino acids. CDR1 SEHNR and CDR2 FQNEAQ come from the germline V gene (reference sequence).

The chain carries TRBV11-2 and TRBJ1-2; D perhaps matches TRBD1 (6 bases). Germline V lookup: CDR1 SGHAT, CDR2 FQNNGV. This CDR3 spans 14 amino acids. Trimming took off 1 base at V and 2 bases at J, with 8 bases between the two ends. This chain's CDR3 is CASSLGQANYGYTF. The DNA for the CDR3 is TGTGCCAGCAGCTTAGGACAGGCCAACTATGGCTACACCTTC.

The V and J genes are TRBV10-2 and TRBJ2-7; either TRBD1 or TRBD2 may fit D (5 bases each). CDR1 is WSHSY, CDR2 SAAADI, per germline. This CDR3 region has 15 residues. V lost 3 bases and J 2 bases, leaving 14 bases between the germline ends. CDR3 coding DNA: TGCGCCAGCAGTGAAATCCCCGGGGCAGCCTACGAGCAGTACTTC. Its translation: CASSEIPGAAYEQYF.

The count of this clone is one. The genes are TRBV2 and TRBJ2-7, with TRBD1 matching over 11 bases. The ends lost 4 bases at V and 4 bases at J; junction bases unmatched: 3. The germline V gene encodes CDR1 SNHLY and CDR2 FYNNEI. The CDR3 has 14 residues. The CDR3 bases are TGTGCCAGCAGTGCGGACAGGGGGCAGTACGAGCAGTACTTC. Translation: CASSADRGQYEQYF.

The chain recombines TRBV5-1 with TRBJ1-1; a weak D match, TRBD1 (6 bases). This CDR3 contains 16 residues. Germline values: CDR1 SGHRS, CDR2 YFSETQ. The V and J ends lost 2 bases and 0 bases respectively, with 14 bases between them. The CDR3 protein is CASSFGQLEMNTEAFF. CDR3 sequence (DNA): TGCGCCAGCAGCTTCGGACAGCTAGAAATGAACACTGAAGCTTTCTTT.

The chain is built from TRBV2 and TRBJ2-1, with D uncertain. In germline, CDR1 is SNHLY, CDR2 FYNNEI. V dropped 2 bases and J dropped 4 bases, with 12 bases sitting between them. CDR3 length: 15 residues. The CDR3 is CASSERLGSYNEQFF. CDR3 in DNA: TGTGCCAGCAGTGAAAGACTCGGCTCGTACAATGAGCAGTTCTTC.

Only a few counts were recorded for this clone. The chain carries TRBV7-2 and TRBJ1-2; D gene uncertain. Germline assignment: CDR1 SGHTA and CDR2 FQGNSA. The CDR3 contains 14 residues. Trimming shortened V by 1 base and J by 2 bases, and 8 bases separated the two germline ends. The chain's CDR3 is CASSLEWENYGYTF. The CDR3 DNA sequence: TGTGCCAGCAGCTTAGAGTGGGAAAACTATGGCTACACCTTC.

The V call is TRBV7-2, the J call TRBJ2-3; no firm D call. This CDR3 comprises 14 residues. The V and J ends lost 3 bases and 0 bases respectively, with 7 bases between them. Germline V lookup: CDR1 SGHTA, CDR2 FQGNSA. The chain's CDR3 is CASSFRQSTDTQYF. CDR3 in DNA: TGTGCCAGCAGCTTTAGACAAAGCACAGATACGCAGTATTTT.

The genes are TRBV5-1 and TRBJ1-2; 12 bases map to TRBD1. The V and J ends lost 4 bases and 3 bases, in that order; junction bases with no gene match: 4. This CDR3 spans 15 amino acids. Germline assignment: CDR1 SGHRS and CDR2 YFSETQ. The CDR3 reads CASSLGQGAHYGYTF. The DNA of the CDR3 is TGCGCCAGCAGCCTGGGACAGGGGGCTCACTATGGCTACACCTTC.

The chain uses TRBV7-2 and TRBJ1-1, with D possibly matching TRBD1 (5 bases). CDR3 length: 13 amino acids. Germline V gene sequence: CDR1 SGHTA, CDR2 FQGNSA. V was trimmed by 1 base and J by 11 bases, leaving 14 bases between them. The CDR3 reads CASSLGSRGGAFF. DNA of the CDR3: TGTGCCAGCAGCTTAGGGAGTAGGGGAGGGGCTTTCTTT.

V usage is TRBV7-2 and J usage is TRBJ1-2, with 7 bases matching TRBD1. The CDR3 runs to 13 residues. CDR1 SGHTA and CDR2 FQGNSA come from the germline V gene. With V trimmed by 4 bases and J by 8 bases, 7 bases remained unmatched. The chain's CDR3 is CASSSTGEGGYTF. The CDR3 nucleotides are TGTGCCAGCAGCTCCACAGGGGAAGGAGGCTACACCTTC.

The chain joins TRBV27 to TRBJ2-3, with TRBD2 as a possible D gene (5 bases). In germline, CDR1 is MNHEY, CDR2 SMNVEV (reference sequence). Trimming stripped 1 base from V and 0 bases from J, with 17 bases between. The CDR3 has 18 residues. The CDR3 is CASSLWPPLVTSTDTQYF. The DNA for the CDR3 is TGTGCCAGCAGTTTATGGCCCCCACTAGTCACTAGCACAGATACGCAGTATTTT.

The genes are TRBV21-1 and TRBJ1-5. TRBV21-1 counts as a pseudogene. The CDR3 is 19 residues long. The CDR3 here is CASSKNGVGPEDSNQPQHF. The CDR3 DNA reads TGTGCCAGCAGCAAAAACGGTGTCGGACCGGAGGATAGCAATCAGCCCCAGCATTTT.

The chain couples TRBV6-5 to TRBJ1-1; D is unclear. The CDR3 is 14 residues long. Trimming removed 5 bases from V and 0 bases from J, with 10 bases in between. Germline lookup yields CDR1 MNHEY and CDR2 SVGAGI. The DNA of the CDR3 is TGTGCCAGCAGTCGTTTTGCCCTGAACACTGAAGCTTTCTTT. Its translation: CASSRFALNTEAFF.

The chain combines TRBV11-2 with TRBJ2-5; no firm D call. Germline V CDR1 and CDR2: SGHAT, FQNNGV. The V end lost 4 bases, the J end lost 1 base, and 10 bases lay between the germline ends. The CDR3 totals 14 residues. The CDR3 nucleotides read TGTGCCAGCAGCTCCCAGGCAGTCCAAGAGACCCAGTACTTC. This codes for CASSSQAVQETQYF. Looking up the rest from reference TRBV11-2 and TRBJ2-5 gives the full variable domain: EAGVAQSPRYKIIEKRQSVAFWCNPISGHATLYWYQQILGQGPKLLIQFQNNGVVDDSQLPKDRFSAERLKGVDSTLKIQPAKLEDSAVYLCASSSQAVQETQYFGPGTRLLVL.

This rearrangement joins TRBV7-7 to TRBJ1-1, with TRBD1 matching 8 bases. Germline V CDR1 and CDR2: SSHAT, FNYEAQ (reference sequence). Trimming removed 3 bases from V and 3 bases from J; junction bases left unmatched: 6. The CDR3 has 15 amino acids. The CDR3 is CASSLGLTGDTEAFF. The DNA of the CDR3 is TGTGCCAGCAGCTTGGGCCTGACAGGGGACACTGAAGCTTTCTTT. Full variable domain (missing parts from reference TRBV7-7 and TRBJ1-1): GAGVSQSPRYKVTKRGQDVTLRCDPISSHATLYWYQQALGQGPEFLTYFNYEAQPDKSGLPSDRFSAERPEGSISTLTIQRTEQRDSAMYRCASSLGLTGDTEAFFGQGTRLTVV.

A single count supports this clone. V gene TRBV7-2 combines with J gene TRBJ2-2; D is uncertain. The CDR3 is 13 residues long. Per the germline V gene, CDR1 is SGHTA and CDR2 is FQGNSA. With 6 bases removed from V and 4 bases from J, the gap between germline ends came to 9 bases. Here the CDR3 DNA reads TGTGCCAGCAGTAGGGTAGTCACCGGGGAGCTGTTTTTT. Protein sequence: CASSRVVTGELFF.

The chain links TRBV7-2 to TRBJ2-7; TRBD1 matches at 9 bases. Germline values: CDR1 SGHTA, CDR2 FQGNSA. The V gene end was trimmed by 2 bases and the J gene end by 0 bases; junction bases not matched to a gene: 11. The CDR3 length is 18 residues. CDR3 nucleotide sequence: TGTGCCAGCAGCTTATTCCGGGACAGGGTAAAGAGCTCCTACGAGCAGTACTTC. Translation: CASSLFRDRVKSSYEQYF.

In nucleotides, the CDR3 is TGCGCCAGCAGCCCGGACGCAGTAGGCATTCAGTACTTC. This sequence encodes CASSPDAVGIQYF. The J gene is TRBJ2-4, the V gene TRBV4-1; unclear D gene. Trimming pared 4 bases from V and 9 bases from J, leaving 13 bases between. CDR3 length equals 13 residues. CDR1 is MGHRA, CDR2 YSYEKL, per germline.